These 22 T cell receptor beta chains were sequenced from one sample in a study of PD-1 blockade in mismatch repair-deficient tumors. Sequencing used immunoSEQ multiplex PCR; TCRdb keeps in-frame clones, though not all of them. The table records some 48,000 clones, around three quarters of them present only once. The source was PBMCs, collected before pembrolizumab treatment. The receptors come from an adult with mismatch repair-deficient cancer.

On this clone itself: Other DNA variants within this sample encode the same CDR3. Written as DNA, the CDR3 is TGTGCCAGCAGTTTGGGTACTGAAGCTTTCTTT. Its protein product is CASSLGTEAFF. The rearrangement uses TRBV27 and TRBJ1-1, with no clear D. Looked up from germline, CDR1 is MNHEY and CDR2 is SMNVEV (reference sequence). V was shortened by 3 bases and J by 5 bases, with 4 bases between the two germline ends. The CDR3 loop spans 11 amino acids.

This chain uses TRBV4-1 with TRBJ2-1; D perhaps matches TRBD1 (6 bases). V shed 1 base and J shed 5 bases, with 12 bases lying between them. This CDR3 is 15 amino acids long. Germline CDR1 and CDR2: MGHRA and YSYEKL. The CDR3 coding sequence is TGCGCCAGCAGCCAAGCCCCGGCAGGGGACAATGAGCAGTTCTTC. Encoded protein: CASSQAPAGDNEQFF.

Only a few counts were recorded for this clone. V gene TRBV5-1 combines with J gene TRBJ1-2; D not resolved. CDR1 is SGHRS, CDR2 YFSETQ, per germline. Between the trimmed V and J ends, which lost 1 base and 1 base, there was a span of 5 bases. The CDR3 has 13 residues. The CDR3 coding sequence is TGCGCCAGCAGCTTGTACAGTAACTATGGCTACACCTTC. This codes for CASSLYSNYGYTF. Full variable domain (remainder filled in from reference TRBV5-1 and TRBJ1-2): KAGVTQTPRYLIKTRGQQVTLSCSPISGHRSVSWYQQTPGQGLQFLFEYFSETQRNKGNFPGRFSGRQFSNSRSEMNVSTLELGDSALYLCASSLYSNYGYTFGSGTRLTVV.

The chain carries TRBV20-1 and TRBJ2-7; D possibly corresponds to TRBD1 (5 bases). The germline CDR1 and CDR2 sequences are DFQATT and SNEGSKA (reference sequence). The CDR3 length is 11 residues. V lost 5 bases, J lost 4 bases, and 9 bases lay in between. CDR3 sequence: CSALREYEQYF. DNA for the CDR3: TGCAGTGCTCTCAGGGAATACGAGCAGTACTTC.

V gene TRBV6-5 combines with J gene TRBJ1-5; the D is unclear. The V end lost 2 bases, the J end lost 6 bases, and 8 bases lay between the germline ends. Germline-derived CDR1 and CDR2 are MNHEY and SVGAGI. CDR3 length: 13 amino acids. CDR3 in amino acids: CASSYGDSQPQHF. The CDR3 nucleotides are TGTGCCAGCAGTTACGGGGATTCTCAGCCCCAGCATTTT.

This chain connects TRBV5-1 to TRBJ2-7; 9 positions agree with TRBD1. Losses at the gene ends were 3 bases for V and 5 bases for J; bases not matched to a gene: 6. The germline V gene encodes CDR1 SGHRS and CDR2 YFSETQ. CDR3 length: 14 amino acids. CDR3 in amino acids: CASSSRDRVDEQYF. The CDR3 coding sequence is TGCGCCAGCAGCTCCCGGGACAGGGTCGACGAGCAGTACTTC. The full variable domain, its missing parts supplied by reference TRBV5-1 and TRBJ2-7, is KAGVTQTPRYLIKTRGQQVTLSCSPISGHRSVSWYQQTPGQGLQFLFEYFSETQRNKGNFPGRFSGRQFSNSRSEMNVSTLELGDSALYLCASSSRDRVDEQYFGPGTRLTVT.

The genes are TRBV6-5 and TRBJ2-7; 7 bases align to TRBD1. This CDR3 has 15 amino acids. The ends lost 6 bases at V and 1 base at J; junction bases unmatched: 9. Germline CDR1 and CDR2: MNHEY and SVGAGI. CDR3 sequence reads: CASRRDSPISYEQYF. The CDR3 coding sequence is TGTGCCAGCAGACGGGACAGTCCGATTTCCTACGAGCAGTACTTC.

The V and J genes are TRBV5-8 and TRBJ2-2; 9 bases match TRBD2. CDR1 and CDR2 (germline): SGHTS, YDEGEE. V lost 6 bases and J lost 5; bases outside the gene matches: 8. The CDR3 is made up of 15 amino acids. This CDR3 is CASNPGLARTGELFF. As DNA, the CDR3 is TGTGCCAGCAATCCGGGACTAGCCCGAACCGGGGAGCTGTTTTTT.

The table lists this clone with a count of one. The chain carries TRBV4-1 and TRBJ2-7; unclear D gene. The germline V gene encodes CDR1 MGHRA and CDR2 YSYEKL. V lost 2 bases and J 0 bases, leaving 8 bases between the germline ends. The CDR3 has 14 amino acids. The CDR3 protein is CASSQTASSYEQYF. CDR3 DNA: TGCGCCAGCAGCCAAACCGCTAGCTCCTACGAGCAGTACTTC.

This clone is a singleton in its sample. DNA of the CDR3: TGTGCCAGCAGCAAGGAGGTGGGACTAGCGGGCAATGAGCAGTTCTTC. Encoded protein: CASSKEVGLAGNEQFF. The rearrangement links TRBV5-4 to TRBJ2-1, with 12 bases identical to TRBD2. Germline trimming cut 4 bases from V and 6 bases from J; bases unmatched to any gene: 8. Germline CDR1 and CDR2: SGHNT and YYREEE (reference sequence). The CDR3 extends over 16 amino acids.

This clone is a singleton in its sample. The V and J genes are TRBV25-1 and TRBJ2-7; 15 bases line up with TRBD2. CDR1 is MGHDK and CDR2 is SYGVNS in the germline V gene. CDR3 length: 15 residues. The trim removed 5 bases at V and 4 bases at J, leaving 3 bases unmatched. The DNA for the CDR3 is TGTGCCAGCAGTTGGGGGACTAGCGGGAGGTACGAGCAGTACTTC. Translating gives CASSWGTSGRYEQYF.

The chain employs TRBV6-5 and TRBJ1-1; TRBD1 is a possible D gene (5 bases). This CDR3 comprises 12 residues. V was shortened by 9 bases and J by 2 bases, with 10 bases between the two germline ends. Germline CDR1 MNHEY, CDR2 SVGAGI. The CDR3, as DNA: TGTGCCAGTAAACGGGACAACACTGAAGCTTTCTTT. Translated: CASKRDNTEAFF.

The V call is TRBV9, the J call TRBJ2-3; no reliable D call. Trimming removed 3 bases at V and 5 bases at J, with 7 bases between. The germline gives CDR1 SGDLS, CDR2 YYNGEE. The CDR3 is 12 residues long. DNA for the CDR3: TGTGCCAGCAGCGCCAGTCTAGATACGCAGTATTTT. It specifies CASSASLDTQYF. Drawing the rest from reference TRBV9 and TRBJ2-3, the complete variable domain is DSGVTQTPKHLITATGQRVTLRCSPRSGDLSVYWYQQSLDQGLQFLIQYYNGEERAKGNILERFSAQQFPDLHSELNLSSLELGDSALYFCASSASLDTQYFGPGTRLTVL.

This chain connects TRBV30 to TRBJ2-3; D is unclear. Germline V gives CDR1 GTSNPN, CDR2 SVGIG (reference sequence). The CDR3 covers 11 residues. The V gene lost 2 bases and the J gene lost 7 bases, with 7 bases spanning the gap. The CDR3 here is CAWSYSNTQYF. The CDR3 region has the DNA TGTGCCTGGAGTTACAGCAATACGCAGTATTTT.

The gene calls are TRBV30 and TRBJ2-3; 7 nucleotides match TRBD2. The V gene's germline CDR1 is GTSNPN and CDR2 SVGIG (reference sequence). The length of the CDR3 is 16 residues. J lost 8 bases, V lost 0 bases, and 14 bases had no gene match. CDR3 residues: CAWSVREGGPSGTQYF. The DNA for the CDR3 is TGTGCCTGGAGTGTACGAGAGGGAGGGCCCAGTGGTACGCAGTATTTT.

V and J are TRBV7-6 and TRBJ2-2; tentatively, D is TRBD2 (5 bases). In germline, CDR1 is SGHVS, CDR2 FNYEAQ. The V gene lost 5 bases and the J gene lost 4 bases, with 14 bases spanning the gap. This CDR3 is 15 amino acids long. The CDR3 reads CASSPLGASTGELFF. The DNA for the CDR3 is TGTGCCAGCAGCCCCCTGGGAGCCTCCACCGGGGAGCTGTTTTTT. Full variable domain (remainder filled in from reference TRBV7-6 and TRBJ2-2): GAGVSQSPRYKVTKRGQDVALRCDPISGHVSLYWYRQALGQGPEFLTYFNYEAQQDKSGLPNDRFSAERPEGSISTLTIQRTEQRDSAMYRCASSPLGASTGELFFGEGSRLTVL.

The chain combines TRBV27 with TRBJ1-4; D possibly corresponds to TRBD1 (5 bases). Germline loops: CDR1 MNHEY, CDR2 SMNVEV (reference sequence). V lost 6 bases, J lost 8 bases, and 25 bases lay in between. CDR3 size: 17 residues. The CDR3: CASSPYPQGDLEEKLFF. In nucleotides, the CDR3 is TGTGCCAGCAGCCCATACCCCCAGGGCGACCTGGAAGAAAAACTGTTTTTT.

The chain links TRBV11-2 to TRBJ2-7, with TRBD1 as a possible D gene (7 bases). The CDR3 consists of 13 residues. Germline-derived CDR1 and CDR2 are SGHAT and FQNNGV. Deletions cut 5 bases from V and 6 bases from J, with 14 bases between. The CDR3 region has the DNA TGTGCCAGCAGCACACAGGGGAGGCTCGAGCAGTACTTC. Its translation: CASSTQGRLEQYF.

This chain connects TRBV4-2 to TRBJ1-3; no clear D gene. CDR3 length: 15 amino acids. Trimming removed 0 bases from V and 1 base from J, with 7 bases in between. CDR1 is LGHNA and CDR2 is YNFKEQ in the germline V gene. The CDR3 reads CASSQEAISGNTIYF. The CDR3 region has the DNA TGTGCCAGCAGCCAAGAAGCGATATCTGGAAACACCATATATTTT.

The rearrangement uses TRBV6-1 and TRBJ2-3, with D perhaps matching TRBD1 (6 bases). Germline loops: CDR1 MNHNS, CDR2 SASEGT. The CDR3 consists of 14 residues. V lost 5 bases and J 2 bases, leaving 11 bases between the germline ends. In DNA form, the CDR3 reads TGTGCCAGCAGTAAGACAGGAACCACAGATACGCAGTATTTT. It codes for CASSKTGTTDTQYF.

This clone is deemed medium-sized (0.01 to 0.1%). The chain employs TRBV6-5 and TRBJ1-2; 7 nucleotides match TRBD1. V was clipped by 4 bases and J by 2 bases; unmatched bases: 7. The CDR3 contains 15 residues. Germline lookup yields CDR1 MNHEY and CDR2 SVGAGI. CDR3 in amino acids: CASSFTGATNYGYTF. As DNA, the CDR3 is TGTGCCAGCAGTTTTACAGGGGCGACGAACTATGGCTACACCTTC.

The table lists this clone with a few counts. The rearrangement joins TRBV11-2 to TRBJ2-7; D remains unclear. CDR1 and CDR2 (germline): SGHAT, FQNNGV. V shed 4 bases and J shed 4 bases, with 14 bases lying between them. The CDR3 has 14 residues. CDR3 loop: CASSSTPLGYEQYF. CDR3 nucleotide sequence: TGTGCCAGCAGCTCCACACCCCTGGGTTACGAGCAGTACTTC.